This T cell receptor (beta chain) was captured in a study of control samples from healthy donors and cancer patients. This clone was seen more than once but under ten times. TCRdb's table, derived via immunoSEQ multiplex PCR, lists solely in-frame clones and lacks some. The sample consists of roughly 14,000 clones, about nine tenths of them appearing once. Germline V gives CDR1 MNHNY, CDR2 SVGAGI (reference sequence). This CDR3 region has 14 residues. With 6 bases clipped from V and 0 bases from J, the junction kept 2 bases outside the gene matches. This chain connects TRBV6-6 to TRBJ2-1; 7 bases align to TRBD1. Material: PBMCs. The source is an older woman with colorectal cancer. CDR3 nucleotides: TGTGCCAGCAGCAGACAGGGCTCCTACAATGAGCAGTTCTTC. The encoded protein is CASSRQGSYNEQFF.